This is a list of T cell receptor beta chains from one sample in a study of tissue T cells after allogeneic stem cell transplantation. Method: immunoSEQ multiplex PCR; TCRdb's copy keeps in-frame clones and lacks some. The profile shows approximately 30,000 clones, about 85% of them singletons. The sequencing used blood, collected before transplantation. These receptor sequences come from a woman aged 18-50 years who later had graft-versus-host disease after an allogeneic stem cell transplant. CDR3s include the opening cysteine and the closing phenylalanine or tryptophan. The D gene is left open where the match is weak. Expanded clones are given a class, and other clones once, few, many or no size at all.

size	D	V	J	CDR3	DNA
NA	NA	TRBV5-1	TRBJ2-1	CASSLRLDHEQFF	TGCGCCAGCAGCTTGCGGCTAGACCATGAGCAGTTCTTC
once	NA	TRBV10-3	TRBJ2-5	CAISGGTRETQYF	TGTGCCATCAGTGGCGGGACTCGTGAGACCCAGTACTTC
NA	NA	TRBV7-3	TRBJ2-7	CASSPRIDRGYEQYF	TGTGCCAGCAGTCCACGCATAGACCGGGGCTACGAGCAGTACTTC
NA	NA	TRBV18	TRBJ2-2	CASSPRGVVNTGELFF	TGTGCCAGCTCCCCGAGGGGGGTCGTGAACACCGGGGAGCTGTTTTTT
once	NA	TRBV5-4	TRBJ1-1	CASSLEGVTFF	TGTGCCAGCAGCTTGGAGGGCGTAACTTTCTTT
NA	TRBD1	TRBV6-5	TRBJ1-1	CASKRDRGNTEAFF	TGTGCCAGCAAACGGGACAGGGGGAACACTGAAGCTTTCTTT
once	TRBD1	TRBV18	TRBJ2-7	CASKGQGNYEQYF	TGTGCCAGTAAGGGACAGGGAAACTACGAGCAGTACTTC
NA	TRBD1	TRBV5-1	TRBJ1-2	CASSPAGDSKSYGYTF	TGCGCCAGCAGCCCGGCGGGGGACAGCAAATCTTATGGCTACACCTTC
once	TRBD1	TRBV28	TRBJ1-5	CATITGGRSQPQHF	TGTGCCACCATAACAGGGGGCAGGAGTCAGCCCCAGCATTTT
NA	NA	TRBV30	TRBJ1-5	CAWSSQSNQPQHF	TGTGCCTGGAGTAGCCAGAGCAATCAGCCCCAGCATTTT
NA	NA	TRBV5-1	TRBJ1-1	CASSPYRSLDTEAFF	TGCGCCAGCAGCCCGTACAGGTCCCTGGACACTGAAGCTTTCTTT
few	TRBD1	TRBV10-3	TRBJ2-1	CAISPDRGDEQFF	TGTGCCATCAGTCCCGACAGGGGGGATGAGCAGTTCTTC
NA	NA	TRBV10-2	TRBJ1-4	CASSEGGMQRGEKLFF	TGCGCCAGCAGTGAGGGCGGAATGCAGCGCGGCGAAAAACTGTTTTTT
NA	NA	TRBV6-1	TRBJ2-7	CASSEALVSEQYF	TGTGCCAGCAGTGAAGCTCTTGTCAGCGAGCAGTACTTC
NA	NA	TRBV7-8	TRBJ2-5	CASSRGGQETQYF	TGTGCCAGCAGCCGAGGGGGCCAAGAGACCCAGTACTTC
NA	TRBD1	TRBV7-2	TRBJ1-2	CASSRTGEGYGYTF	TGTGCCAGCAGTAGGACAGGGGAGGGCTATGGCTACACCTTC
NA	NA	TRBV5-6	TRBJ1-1	CASSSSPGHFEAFF	TGTGCCAGCAGCTCTTCCCCCGGCCACTTTGAAGCTTTCTTT
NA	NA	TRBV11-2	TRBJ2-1	CASSRQRGVNEQFF	TGTGCCAGCAGCCGACAGAGAGGAGTCAATGAGCAGTTCTTC
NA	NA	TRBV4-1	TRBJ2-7	CASSQIRATDEQYF	TGCGCCAGCAGCCAAATTAGGGCTACCGACGAGCAGTACTTC
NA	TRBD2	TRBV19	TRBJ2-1	CASSRVSRTSGILNEQFF	TGTGCCAGTAGTCGGGTTAGTCGGACTAGCGGGATTCTCAATGAGCAGTTCTTC
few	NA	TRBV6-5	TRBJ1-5	CASSLDRNSNQPQHF	TGTGCCAGCAGCCTTGACAGAAATAGCAATCAGCCCCAGCATTTT
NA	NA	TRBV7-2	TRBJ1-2	CASSLVGVSYTF	TGTGCCAGCAGCTTAGTCGGGGTGAGCTACACCTTC
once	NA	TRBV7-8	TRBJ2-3	CASSPYSDTQYF	TGTGCCAGCAGCCCCTACTCAGATACGCAGTATTTT
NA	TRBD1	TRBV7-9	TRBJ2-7	CASSLIQGYEQYF	TGTGCCAGCAGCTTAATACAGGGGTACGAGCAGTACTTC
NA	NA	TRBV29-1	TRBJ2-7	CSVGLGGQVYEQYF	TGCAGCGTTGGGTTAGGGGGACAAGTCTACGAGCAGTACTTC